A selection of T cell receptor beta chains follows, all from one sample in a study of blood T cell repertoires in COVID-19. TCRdb keeps only in-frame clones here, not all; method: immunoSEQ multiplex PCR. This sample has 110,000 to 150,000 clones, with more than 75% found just once. Sequenced input: peripheral blood. Receptor source: a man in his sixties with acute or convalescent COVID-19. Both conserved end residues are trimmed from each CDR3.

CDR3aa: ASSLAIGDTQY
j_gene: TRBJ2-3
v_gene: TRBV5-4

CDR3aa: AWSVLKRETQY
j_gene: TRBJ2-5
v_gene: TRBV30

CDR3aa: ASSGALYGYT
j_gene: TRBJ1-2
v_gene: TRBV21-1

CDR3aa: ASSISYSSSTGELF
j_gene: TRBJ2-2
v_gene: TRBV19

CDR3aa: ASSPDRSRVETQY
j_gene: TRBJ2-5
v_gene: TRBV18

CDR3aa: ASSKAEDRLSYEQY
j_gene: TRBJ2-7
v_gene: TRBV21-1

CDR3aa: ASSQDRGAATDTQY
j_gene: TRBJ2-3
v_gene: TRBV4-1

CDR3aa: AWSVGGDTEAF
j_gene: TRBJ1-1
v_gene: TRBV30

CDR3aa: ASRSPRGASYEQY
j_gene: TRBJ2-7
v_gene: TRBV6-5

CDR3aa: ASNRGNTGELF
j_gene: TRBJ2-2
v_gene: TRBV9

CDR3aa: ASSTGTSGYEQY
j_gene: TRBJ2-7
v_gene: TRBV7-8

CDR3aa: ASSPGRGNSPLH
j_gene: TRBJ1-6
v_gene: TRBV11-2

CDR3aa: ASSPVAGNEETQY
j_gene: TRBJ2-5
v_gene: TRBV11-2

CDR3aa: ASSSRDIGDETQY
j_gene: TRBJ2-5
v_gene: TRBV5-1

CDR3aa: ASSGQGQETQY
j_gene: TRBJ2-5
v_gene: TRBV2

CDR3aa: ASRLSGTGLKLF
j_gene: TRBJ1-4
v_gene: TRBV28

CDR3aa: ASSLVDTHFYEQY
j_gene: TRBJ2-7
v_gene: TRBV5-5

CDR3aa: AISGQTISYEQY
j_gene: TRBJ2-7
v_gene: TRBV10-3

CDR3aa: ASSAGLASEQF
j_gene: TRBJ2-1
v_gene: TRBV10-1

CDR3aa: AISDQTGGSTDTQY
j_gene: TRBJ2-3
v_gene: TRBV10-3

CDR3aa: ASSEGQYYGYT
j_gene: TRBJ1-2
v_gene: TRBV5-6

CDR3aa: ASRTSGSYYEQY
j_gene: TRBJ2-7
v_gene: TRBV6-6

CDR3aa: ASSLVSSGTDTQY
j_gene: TRBJ2-3
v_gene: TRBV5-1

CDR3aa: ASSSWDRSTDTQY
j_gene: TRBJ2-3
v_gene: TRBV13